One T cell receptor beta chain is described in this entry. What it recognizes is unknown. Every donor contributed roughly 10 milliliters of peripheral blood by blood draw. The data stem from a study of blood T cells in healthy people across ages. Whole-study results and caveats: Bulk PBMC profiling left naive and antigen-experienced comparisons inconclusive. Age advanced and TCR beta diversity per million T cells fell, roughly linearly.

A second PCR, run for about 6 to 11 cycles, used a sample-barcoded 5' primer plus a J-beta primer mix. TCRdb passed the 5' RACE reads through MiXCR, listing each CDR3 protein once. The sample has over 1,500,000 distinct CDR3 sequences; around half are singletons. Germline CDR1 SGHKS, CDR2 YYEKEE (reference sequence). The V gene lost 4 bases and the J gene lost 9 bases, with 14 bases spanning the gap. The CDR3 covers 13 residues. This TCR was recovered from a woman aged 40 to 55 in good health. The genes are TRBV5-5 and TRBJ2-4; TRBD1 is a possible D gene (6 bases). Sequencing input: blood. The CDR3 DNA follows: TGTGCCAGCAGCACGACAGGATCGAGCATTCAGTACTTC. Its protein is CASSTTGSSIQYF.